This passage covers 23 T cell receptor beta chains from one sample sequenced in a study of shared clonotypes between healthy human individuals. Profiling relied on immunoSEQ multiplex PCR, and the TCRdb table lists in-frame clones only, not all of them. The sample has 950,000 to 1,100,000 clones; around four fifths are singletons. Material for sequencing was memory CD4+ T cells sorted from blood. Subset in this sample: CD45RA-negative fraction. All receptors come from a man between 18 and 29 years old in good health.

Notes on this clone: The identical CDR3 is also encoded by other nucleotide sequences in the sample. This sequence joins TRBV28 and TRBJ1-2; tentative D call: TRBD1 (6 bases). This CDR3 is 12 amino acids long. Germline V gene sequence: CDR1 MDHEN, CDR2 SYDVKM. Trimming shortened V by 3 bases and J by 5 bases, and 7 bases separated the two germline ends. The CDR3 region is CASSFQGYGYTF. In nucleotides, the CDR3 is TGTGCCAGCAGTTTCCAGGGGTATGGCTACACCTTC.

The chain links TRBV25-1 to TRBJ2-1, with D maybe TRBD2 (7 bases). Trimming cost V 6 bases and J 8 bases, with 20 bases left between them. The CDR3 has 15 amino acids. In germline, CDR1 is MGHDK, CDR2 SYGVNS. The CDR3 DNA is TGTGCCAGCAGGGAGGTGGGGGGGCCCTCCCATGAGCAGTTCTTC. It is translated as CASREVGGPSHEQFF. Variable domain in full (rest from reference TRBV25-1 and TRBJ2-1): EADIYQTPRYLVIGTGKKITLECSQTMGHDKMYWYQQDPGMELHLIHYSYGVNSTEKGDLSSESTVSRIRTEHFPLTLESARPSHTSQYLCASREVGGPSHEQFFGPGTRLTVL.

DNA for the CDR3: TGTGCCAGCAGCGCCTTGACTAGGGGGCCCAATGAAAAACTGTTTTTT. This encodes CASSALTRGPNEKLFF. The chain has TRBV11-2 and TRBJ1-4; TRBD1 matches at 7 bases. V dropped 5 bases and J dropped 5; count of bases not matched to a gene: 11. Germline CDR1 and CDR2: SGHAT and FQNNGV. The CDR3 sequence is 16 residues long.

J is TRBJ1-1 and V is TRBV6-1; TRBD1 agrees at 7 bases. Germline V gene lookup returns CDR1 MNHNS and CDR2 SASEGT. The junction had 10 bases not matched to a gene; V was cut back by 6 bases and J by 6 bases. The CDR3 has 14 amino acids. In DNA form, the CDR3 reads TGTGCCAGCAGGGCGGACAGGATAACCTCTGAAGCTTTCTTT. It is translated as CASRADRITSEAFF.

CDR3 nucleotide sequence: TGCGCCAGCAGCTTGCCTAGCGTTGAAGGAGATACGCAGTATTTT. As protein: CASSLPSVEGDTQYF. The chain couples TRBV5-1 to TRBJ2-3; the D gene is possibly TRBD2 (6 bases). CDR1 and CDR2 from the germline V gene are SGHRS and YFSETQ. The CDR3 consists of 15 residues. Trimming removed 1 base at V and 5 bases at J, with 14 bases between. The complete variable domain, with remaining parts taken from reference TRBV5-1 and TRBJ2-3, reads KAGVTQTPRYLIKTRGQQVTLSCSPISGHRSVSWYQQTPGQGLQFLFEYFSETQRNKGNFPGRFSGRQFSNSRSEMNVSTLELGDSALYLCASSLPSVEGDTQYFGPGTRLTVL.

The V call is TRBV19, the J call TRBJ1-1, with D unclear. CDR1 LNHDA and CDR2 SQIVND come from the germline V gene (reference sequence). The CDR3 sequence is 13 residues long. V was cut by 5 bases and J by 8 bases, with 15 bases left in between. CDR3 protein: CASSSTLIEEAFF. The CDR3 DNA is TGTGCCAGTAGTTCCACCCTAATTGAAGAAGCTTTCTTT.

J is TRBJ2-7 and V is TRBV7-2, with 7 positions matching TRBD2. CDR1 SGHTA and CDR2 FQGNSA come from the germline V gene. The CDR3 sequence is 15 residues long. The V gene end was trimmed by 2 bases and the J gene end by 8 bases; junction bases not matched to a gene: 12. CDR3: CASSLTFTSEVKQYF. DNA of the CDR3: TGTGCCAGCAGCTTAACCTTTACTAGCGAGGTAAAGCAGTACTTC. Using reference TRBV7-2 and TRBJ2-7 for the parts outside the CDR3, the full variable domain is GAGVSQSPSNKVTEKGKDVELRCDPISGHTALYWYRQSLGQGLEFLIYFQGNSAPDKSGLPSDRFSAERTGGSVSTLTIQRTQQEDSAVYLCASSLTFTSEVKQYFGPGTRLTVT.

This clone was detected ten times or more. The CDR3 coding sequence is TGCGCCAGCAGTGAGACTCAAAAAAACATTCAGTACTTC. Residues: CASSETQKNIQYF. The V and J genes are TRBV10-2 and TRBJ2-4, with D uncertain. The germline V and J ends were trimmed by 2 bases and 4 bases, with 6 bases remaining between them. This CDR3 has 13 amino acids. Germline values: CDR1 WSHSY, CDR2 SAAADI.

The V gene is TRBV6-5, the J gene TRBJ2-7; D might be TRBD2 (6 bases). This CDR3 is built from 14 residues. V gave up 5 bases and J gave up 2 bases, with 13 bases separating them. Germline lookup yields CDR1 MNHEY and CDR2 SVGAGI. The CDR3 region has the DNA TGTGCCAGCAGTCCAAGTACGGGAGCCTACGAGCAGTACTTC. Residues: CASSPSTGAYEQYF.

With respect to this clone: The sample carries other DNA sequences with the same CDR3. The rearrangement links TRBV7-6 to TRBJ2-5; D gene ambiguous. V was cut by 0 bases and J by 5 bases, with 4 bases left in between. Germline CDR1 is SGHVS and CDR2 is FNYEAQ. This CDR3 is 12 amino acids long. The CDR3 loop reads CASSLAGETQYF. DNA of the CDR3: TGTGCCAGCAGCTTAGCGGGGGAGACCCAGTACTTC.

This sequence joins TRBV10-3 and TRBJ2-7, with 11 bases that match TRBD1. CDR3 size: 14 residues. Trimming at V came to 10 bases and at J to 3 bases, leaving 8 bases not matched to a gene. Germline V lookup: CDR1 ENHRY, CDR2 SYGVKD. CDR3 sequence reads: CATRDRGAVYEQYF. The CDR3 bases are TGTGCCACTCGGGACAGGGGGGCTGTCTACGAGCAGTACTTC.

The table lists this clone with a few counts. The gene calls are TRBV10-3 and TRBJ1-3, with 8 bases aligning to TRBD1. Trimming at V came to 5 bases and at J to 4 bases, leaving 7 bases not matched to a gene. The germline V gene has CDR1 ENHRY and CDR2 SYGVKD. This CDR3 is 15 amino acids long. The CDR3 nucleotides read TGTGCCATCAGTTTACGGACAGGGACGGGAAACACCATATATTTT. Its translation: CAISLRTGTGNTIYF.

This clone has only a few counts. This chain uses TRBV9 with TRBJ1-1; D remains ambiguous. The germline V and J ends were trimmed by 3 bases and 1 base, with 4 bases remaining between them. This CDR3 has 12 residues. Germline CDR1 SGDLS, CDR2 YYNGEE. CDR3 bases: TGTGCCAGCAGCGCTCAGAACACTGAAGCTTTCTTT. Translation gives CASSAQNTEAFF.

The chain combines TRBV10-3 with TRBJ2-3, with 10 bases fitting TRBD1. Germline CDR1 and CDR2: ENHRY and SYGVKD. There are 13 residues in the CDR3. V shed 10 bases, J shed 2 bases, and the junction held 3 bases outside the gene matches. The CDR3 DNA reads TGTGCCACGGACAGGGGGTCCACAGATACGCAGTATTTT. Its protein is CATDRGSTDTQYF.

CDR3 loop: CSVGSMNTEAFF. CDR3 DNA sequence: TGCAGCGTCGGGAGTATGAACACTGAAGCTTTCTTT. The rearrangement uses TRBV29-1 and TRBJ1-1; no clear D. Germline CDR1 SQVTM, CDR2 ANQGSEA. CDR3 length equals 12 residues. Trimming left V 6 bases short and J 0 bases short, with 8 bases between.

This chain connects TRBV4-3 to TRBJ2-2; weak D call: TRBD1 (6 bases). Germline V lookup: CDR1 LGHNA, CDR2 YSLEER. V was trimmed by 1 base and J by 1 base, leaving 7 bases between them. This CDR3 is 15 amino acids long. CDR3 amino acids: CASSQVQGNTGELFF. The CDR3, as DNA: TGCGCCAGCAGCCAAGTACAGGGGAACACCGGGGAGCTGTTTTTT.

The chain employs TRBV30 and TRBJ2-1, with 11 nucleotides matching TRBD2. The length of the CDR3 is 14 residues. V gave up 3 bases and J gave up 9 bases; unmatched junction bases: 7. In germline, CDR1 is GTSNPN, CDR2 SVGIG (reference sequence). CDR3 sequence (DNA): TGTGCCTGGAGCATTAGCGGGGGGGCTGGTGAGCAGTTCTTC. Translation: CAWSISGGAGEQFF.

The genes are TRBV10-3 and TRBJ1-3; tentatively, D is TRBD1 (5 bases). Germline CDR1 is ENHRY and CDR2 is SYGVKD. The CDR3 loop spans 18 amino acids. With 6 bases removed from V and 0 bases from J, the gap between germline ends came to 21 bases. The CDR3 loop reads CAISPTGTRDISGNTIYF. In nucleotides, the CDR3 is TGTGCCATCAGCCCTACCGGGACCCGTGACATCTCTGGAAACACCATATATTTT.

The chain has TRBV4-1 and TRBJ2-7; D ambiguous. The CDR3 runs to 17 residues. Trimming shortened V by 1 base and J by 0 bases, and 16 bases separated the two germline ends. The germline CDR1 and CDR2 sequences are MGHRA and YSYEKL. CDR3 in DNA: TGCGCCAGCAGCCAAGTTTTTATCCGCCCGTCCTCCTACGAGCAGTACTTC. Translated: CASSQVFIRPSSYEQYF.

The chain is built from TRBV9 and TRBJ2-1; D gene ambiguous. Germline loops: CDR1 SGDLS, CDR2 YYNGEE. V dropped 0 bases and J dropped 1 base, with 8 bases sitting between them. The CDR3 is made up of 15 amino acids. The CDR3 DNA is TGTGCCAGCAGCGTAGGTTATGCGTCCTACAATGAGCAGTTCTTC. This sequence encodes CASSVGYASYNEQFF.

V usage is TRBV19 and J usage is TRBJ2-5; D uncertain. Germline CDR1 is LNHDA and CDR2 is SQIVND (reference sequence). V lost 3 bases and J lost 0, with 8 bases in between. CDR3 length: 14 amino acids. This chain's CDR3 is CASSIPFNQETQYF. In nucleotides, the CDR3 is TGTGCCAGTAGTATCCCATTCAACCAAGAGACCCAGTACTTC.

This clone turned up a few times. The DNA for the CDR3 is TGTGCCAGCAGCCAAGACGAGGGACTGGCTAGCGGGAGAATGTTCTTC. Its protein product is CASSQDEGLASGRMFF. The chain combines TRBV4-2 with TRBJ2-1; 10 positions agree with TRBD2. This CDR3 is 16 amino acids long. Germline trimming cut 0 bases from V and 15 bases from J; bases unmatched to any gene: 14. The germline V gene encodes CDR1 LGHNA and CDR2 YNFKEQ.

A few counts support this clone. The chain links TRBV28 to TRBJ2-7; tentative D call: TRBD2 (6 bases). CDR1 is MDHEN, CDR2 SYDVKM, per germline. The length of the CDR3 is 12 residues. Trimming pared 5 bases from V and 7 bases from J, leaving 12 bases between. The CDR3 spells CASSQYGGEQYF. CDR3 DNA sequence: TGTGCCAGCAGTCAATACGGGGGAGAGCAGTACTTC.